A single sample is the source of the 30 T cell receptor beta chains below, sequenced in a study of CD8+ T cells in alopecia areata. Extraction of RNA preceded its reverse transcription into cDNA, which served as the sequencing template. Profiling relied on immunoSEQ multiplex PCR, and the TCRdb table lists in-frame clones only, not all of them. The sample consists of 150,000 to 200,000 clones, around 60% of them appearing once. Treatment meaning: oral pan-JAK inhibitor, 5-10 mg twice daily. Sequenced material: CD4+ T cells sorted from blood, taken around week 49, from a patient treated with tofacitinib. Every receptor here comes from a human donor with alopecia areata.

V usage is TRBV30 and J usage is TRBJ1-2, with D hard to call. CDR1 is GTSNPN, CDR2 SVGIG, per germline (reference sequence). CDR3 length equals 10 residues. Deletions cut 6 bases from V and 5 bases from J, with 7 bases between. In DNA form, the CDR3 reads TGTGCCTGTCAGGTGTATGGCTACACCTTC. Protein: CACQVYGYTF.

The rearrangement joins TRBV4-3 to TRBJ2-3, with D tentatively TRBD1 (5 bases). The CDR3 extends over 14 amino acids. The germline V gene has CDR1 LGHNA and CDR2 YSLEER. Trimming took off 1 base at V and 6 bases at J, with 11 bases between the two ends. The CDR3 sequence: CASSQGIAGDTQYF. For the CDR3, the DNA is TGCGCCAGCAGCCAAGGGATAGCAGGGGATACGCAGTATTTT.

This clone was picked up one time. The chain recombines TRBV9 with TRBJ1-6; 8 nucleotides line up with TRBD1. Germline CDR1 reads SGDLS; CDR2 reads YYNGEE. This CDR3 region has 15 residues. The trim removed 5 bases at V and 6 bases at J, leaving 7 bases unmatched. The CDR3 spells CASSFTDRVNSPLHF. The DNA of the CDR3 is TGTGCCAGCAGTTTCACGGACAGGGTTAATTCACCCCTCCACTTT.

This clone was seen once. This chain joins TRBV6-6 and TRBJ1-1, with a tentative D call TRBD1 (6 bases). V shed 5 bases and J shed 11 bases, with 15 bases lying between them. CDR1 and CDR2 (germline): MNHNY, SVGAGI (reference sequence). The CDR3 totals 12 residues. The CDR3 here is CASSIPGEQAFF. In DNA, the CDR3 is TGTGCCAGCAGTATACCAGGGGAACAGGCTTTCTTT.

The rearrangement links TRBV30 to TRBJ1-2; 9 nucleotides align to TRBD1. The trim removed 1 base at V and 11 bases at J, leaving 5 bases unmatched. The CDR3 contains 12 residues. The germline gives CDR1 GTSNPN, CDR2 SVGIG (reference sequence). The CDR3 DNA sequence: TGTGCCTGGAGTGCCGGGACAGGGTCATACACCTTC. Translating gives CAWSAGTGSYTF.

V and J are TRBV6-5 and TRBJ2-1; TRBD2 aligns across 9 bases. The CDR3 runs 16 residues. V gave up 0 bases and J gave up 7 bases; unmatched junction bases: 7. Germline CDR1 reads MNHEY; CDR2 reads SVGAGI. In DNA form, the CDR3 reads TGTGCCAGCAGTTACTCCGAAGGGACTAGCTTAAATGAGCAGTTCTTC. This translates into CASSYSEGTSLNEQFF.

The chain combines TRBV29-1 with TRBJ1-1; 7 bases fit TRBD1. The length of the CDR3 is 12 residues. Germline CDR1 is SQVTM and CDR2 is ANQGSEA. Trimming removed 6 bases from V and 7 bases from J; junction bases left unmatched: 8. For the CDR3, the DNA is TGCAGCGTCGCCGGGACAGCGATTGAAGCTTTCTTT. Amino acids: CSVAGTAIEAFF.

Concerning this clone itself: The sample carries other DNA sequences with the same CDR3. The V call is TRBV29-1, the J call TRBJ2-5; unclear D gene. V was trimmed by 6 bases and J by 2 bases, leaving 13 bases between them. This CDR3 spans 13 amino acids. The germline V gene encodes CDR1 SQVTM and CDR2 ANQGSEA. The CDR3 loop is CSVDGSRQETQYF. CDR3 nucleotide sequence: TGCAGCGTCGATGGGTCCAGACAAGAGACCCAGTACTTC. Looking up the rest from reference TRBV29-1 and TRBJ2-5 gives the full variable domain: SAVISQKPSRDICQRGTSLTIQCQVDSQVTMMFWYRQQPGQSLTLIATANQGSEATYESGFVIDKFPISRPNLTFSTLTVSNMSPEDSSIYLCSVDGSRQETQYFGPGTRLLVL.

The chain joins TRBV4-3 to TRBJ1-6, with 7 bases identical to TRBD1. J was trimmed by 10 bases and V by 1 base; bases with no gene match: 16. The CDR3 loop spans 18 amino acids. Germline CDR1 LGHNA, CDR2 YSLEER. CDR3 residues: CASSQGRFQGGLGSPLHF. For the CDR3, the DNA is TGCGCCAGCAGCCAAGGTCGTTTCCAGGGGGGTTTAGGGTCACCCCTCCACTTT.

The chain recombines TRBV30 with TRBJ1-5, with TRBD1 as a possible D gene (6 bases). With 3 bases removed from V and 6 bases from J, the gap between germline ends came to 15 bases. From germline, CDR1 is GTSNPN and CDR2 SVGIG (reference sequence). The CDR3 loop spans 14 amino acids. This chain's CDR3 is CAWSRGGAGQPQHF. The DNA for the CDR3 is TGTGCCTGGAGCAGAGGGGGGGCAGGTCAGCCCCAGCATTTT. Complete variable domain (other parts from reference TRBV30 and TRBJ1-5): SQTIHQWPATLVQPVGSPLSLECTVEGTSNPNLYWYRQAAGRGLQLLFYSVGIGQISSEVPQNLSASRPQDRQFILSSKKLLLSDSGFYLCAWSRGGAGQPQHFGDGTRLSIL.

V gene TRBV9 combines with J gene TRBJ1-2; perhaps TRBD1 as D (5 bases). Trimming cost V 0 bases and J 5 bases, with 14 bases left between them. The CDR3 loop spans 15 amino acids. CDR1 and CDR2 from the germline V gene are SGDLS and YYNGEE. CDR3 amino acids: CASSVGGTNAYGYTF. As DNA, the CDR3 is TGTGCCAGCAGCGTAGGGGGGACGAATGCGTATGGCTACACCTTC.

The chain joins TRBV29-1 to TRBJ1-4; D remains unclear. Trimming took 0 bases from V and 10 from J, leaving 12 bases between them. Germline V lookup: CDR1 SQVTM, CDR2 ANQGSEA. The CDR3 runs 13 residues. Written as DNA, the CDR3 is TGCAGCGTTGAAGAGCTTCGGGGAGGAAAACTGTTTTTT. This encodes CSVEELRGGKLFF.

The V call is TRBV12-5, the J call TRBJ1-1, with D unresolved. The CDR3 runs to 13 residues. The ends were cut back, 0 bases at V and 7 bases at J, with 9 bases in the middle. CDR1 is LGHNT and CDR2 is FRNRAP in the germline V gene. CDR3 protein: CASGLVGNHEAFF. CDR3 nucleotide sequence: TGTGCTAGTGGTTTGGTAGGGAACCATGAAGCTTTCTTT. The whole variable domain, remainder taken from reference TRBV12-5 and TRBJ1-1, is DARVTQTPRHKVTEMGQEVTMRCQPILGHNTVFWYRQTMMQGLELLAYFRNRAPLDDSGMPKDRFSAEMPDATLATLKIQPSEPRDSAVYFCASGLVGNHEAFFGQGTRLTVV.

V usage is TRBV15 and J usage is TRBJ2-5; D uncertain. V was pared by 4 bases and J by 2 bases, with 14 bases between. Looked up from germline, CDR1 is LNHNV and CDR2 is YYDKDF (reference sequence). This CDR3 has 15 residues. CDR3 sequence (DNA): TGTGCCACCAGCACGGCGCCACTACCGCAAGAGACCCAGTACTTC. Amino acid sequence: CATSTAPLPQETQYF.

The CDR3 region is CASTPPGGTDTQYF. CDR3 DNA: TGCGCCAGCACCCCCCCGGGGGGCACAGATACGCAGTATTTT. This chain joins TRBV10-2 and TRBJ2-3, with D tentatively TRBD2 (6 bases). Trimming shortened V by 7 bases and J by 1 base, and 12 bases separated the two germline ends. The CDR3 length is 14 residues. Germline V lookup: CDR1 WSHSY, CDR2 SAAADI.

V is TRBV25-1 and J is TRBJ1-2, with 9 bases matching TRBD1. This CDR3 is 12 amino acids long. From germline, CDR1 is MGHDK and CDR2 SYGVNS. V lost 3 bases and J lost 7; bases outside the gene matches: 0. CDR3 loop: CASSETGGGYTF. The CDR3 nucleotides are TGTGCCAGCAGTGAGACAGGGGGTGGCTACACCTTC.

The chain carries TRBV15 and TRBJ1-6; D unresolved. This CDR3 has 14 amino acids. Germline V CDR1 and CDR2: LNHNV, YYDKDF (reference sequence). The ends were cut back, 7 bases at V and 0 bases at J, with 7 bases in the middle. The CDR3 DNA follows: TGTGCCACCACTCAAAGCTCCTATAATTCACCCCTCCACTTT. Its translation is CATTQSSYNSPLHF.

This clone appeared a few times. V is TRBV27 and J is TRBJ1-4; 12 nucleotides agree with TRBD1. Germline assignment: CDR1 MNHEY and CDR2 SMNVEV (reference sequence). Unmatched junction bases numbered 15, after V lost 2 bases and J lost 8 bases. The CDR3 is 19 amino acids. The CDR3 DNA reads TGTGCCAGCAGTTTAGACGGGACAGGGGGCATTTTCCGGTGGGAAAAACTGTTTTTT. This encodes CASSLDGTGGIFRWEKLFF.

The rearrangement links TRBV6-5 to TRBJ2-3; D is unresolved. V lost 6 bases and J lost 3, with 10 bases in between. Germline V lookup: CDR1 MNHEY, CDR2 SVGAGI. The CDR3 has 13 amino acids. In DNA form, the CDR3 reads TGTGCCAGCAGGCCCCAACCGACAGATACGCAGTATTTT. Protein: CASRPQPTDTQYF.

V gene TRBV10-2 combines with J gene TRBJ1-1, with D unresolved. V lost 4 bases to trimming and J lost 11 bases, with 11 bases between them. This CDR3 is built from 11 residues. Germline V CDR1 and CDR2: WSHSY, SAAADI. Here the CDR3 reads CASSVLGEAFF. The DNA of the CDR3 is TGCGCCAGCAGTGTACTGGGTGAGGCTTTCTTT.

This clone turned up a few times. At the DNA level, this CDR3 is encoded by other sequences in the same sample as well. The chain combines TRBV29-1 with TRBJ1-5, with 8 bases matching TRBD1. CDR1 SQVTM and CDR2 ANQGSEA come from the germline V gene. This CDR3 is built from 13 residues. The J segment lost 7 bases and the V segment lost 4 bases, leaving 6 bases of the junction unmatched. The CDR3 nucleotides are TGCAGCGTTGCAGGGGGCGGGAACCAGCCCCAGCATTTT. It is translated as CSVAGGGNQPQHF.

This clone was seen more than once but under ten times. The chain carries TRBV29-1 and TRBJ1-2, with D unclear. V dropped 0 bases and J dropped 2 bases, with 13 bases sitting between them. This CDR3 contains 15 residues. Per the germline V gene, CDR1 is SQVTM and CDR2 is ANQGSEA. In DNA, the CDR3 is TGCAGCGTTGAAGATCTGCACTGGTTCAACTATGGCTACACCTTC. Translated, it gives CSVEDLHWFNYGYTF.

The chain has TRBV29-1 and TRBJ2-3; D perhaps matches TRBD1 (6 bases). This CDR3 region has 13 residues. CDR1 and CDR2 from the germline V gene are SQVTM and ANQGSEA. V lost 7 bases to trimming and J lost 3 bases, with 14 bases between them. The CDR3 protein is CSAAGQGTDTQYF. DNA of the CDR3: TGCAGCGCCGCCGGGCAGGGGACAGATACGCAGTATTTT.

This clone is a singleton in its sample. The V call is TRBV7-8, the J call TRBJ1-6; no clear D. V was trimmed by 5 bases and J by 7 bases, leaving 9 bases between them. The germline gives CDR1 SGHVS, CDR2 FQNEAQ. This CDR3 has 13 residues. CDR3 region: CASSPRRNSPLHF. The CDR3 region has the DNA TGTGCCAGCAGCCCAAGAAGGAATTCACCCCTCCACTTT.

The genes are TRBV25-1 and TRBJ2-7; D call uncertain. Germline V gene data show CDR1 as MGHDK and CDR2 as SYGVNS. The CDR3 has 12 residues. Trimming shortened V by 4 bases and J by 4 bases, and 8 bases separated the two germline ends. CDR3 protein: CASSALGYEQYF. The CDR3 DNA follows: TGTGCCAGCAGTGCTTTGGGTTACGAGCAGTACTTC.

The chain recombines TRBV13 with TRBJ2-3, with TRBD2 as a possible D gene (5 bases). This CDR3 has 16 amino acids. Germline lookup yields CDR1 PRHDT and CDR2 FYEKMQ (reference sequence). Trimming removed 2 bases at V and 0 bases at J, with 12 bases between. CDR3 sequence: CASSLRAGLSTDTQYF. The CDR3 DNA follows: TGTGCCAGCAGCTTAAGGGCAGGACTCAGCACAGATACGCAGTATTTT.

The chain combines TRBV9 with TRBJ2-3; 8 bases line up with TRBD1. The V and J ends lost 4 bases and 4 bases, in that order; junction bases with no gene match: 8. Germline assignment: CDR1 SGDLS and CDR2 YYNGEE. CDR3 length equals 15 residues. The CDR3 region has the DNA TGTGCCAGCAGCCTCGGACAGGGTGGCTCAGATACGCAGTATTTT. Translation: CASSLGQGGSDTQYF.

The CDR3 here is CASSPPYTDTQYF. CDR3 sequence (DNA): TGTGCCAGCAGCCCCCCGTACACAGATACGCAGTATTTT. The chain links TRBV11-2 to TRBJ2-3; D is ambiguous. Trimming removed 5 bases from V and 2 bases from J, with 8 bases in between. The CDR3 runs 13 residues. The germline gives CDR1 SGHAT, CDR2 FQNNGV.

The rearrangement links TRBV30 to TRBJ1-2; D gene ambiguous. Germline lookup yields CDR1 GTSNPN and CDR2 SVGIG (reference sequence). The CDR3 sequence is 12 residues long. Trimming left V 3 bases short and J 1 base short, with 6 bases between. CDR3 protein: CAWRQINYGYTF. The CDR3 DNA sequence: TGTGCCTGGAGACAGATTAACTATGGCTACACCTTC.

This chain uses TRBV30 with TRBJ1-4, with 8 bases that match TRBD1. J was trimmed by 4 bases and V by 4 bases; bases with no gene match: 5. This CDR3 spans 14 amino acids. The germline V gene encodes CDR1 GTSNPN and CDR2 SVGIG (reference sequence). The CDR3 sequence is CAWTRTGNNEKLFF. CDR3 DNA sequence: TGTGCCTGGACAAGGACAGGGAATAATGAAAAACTGTTTTTT.